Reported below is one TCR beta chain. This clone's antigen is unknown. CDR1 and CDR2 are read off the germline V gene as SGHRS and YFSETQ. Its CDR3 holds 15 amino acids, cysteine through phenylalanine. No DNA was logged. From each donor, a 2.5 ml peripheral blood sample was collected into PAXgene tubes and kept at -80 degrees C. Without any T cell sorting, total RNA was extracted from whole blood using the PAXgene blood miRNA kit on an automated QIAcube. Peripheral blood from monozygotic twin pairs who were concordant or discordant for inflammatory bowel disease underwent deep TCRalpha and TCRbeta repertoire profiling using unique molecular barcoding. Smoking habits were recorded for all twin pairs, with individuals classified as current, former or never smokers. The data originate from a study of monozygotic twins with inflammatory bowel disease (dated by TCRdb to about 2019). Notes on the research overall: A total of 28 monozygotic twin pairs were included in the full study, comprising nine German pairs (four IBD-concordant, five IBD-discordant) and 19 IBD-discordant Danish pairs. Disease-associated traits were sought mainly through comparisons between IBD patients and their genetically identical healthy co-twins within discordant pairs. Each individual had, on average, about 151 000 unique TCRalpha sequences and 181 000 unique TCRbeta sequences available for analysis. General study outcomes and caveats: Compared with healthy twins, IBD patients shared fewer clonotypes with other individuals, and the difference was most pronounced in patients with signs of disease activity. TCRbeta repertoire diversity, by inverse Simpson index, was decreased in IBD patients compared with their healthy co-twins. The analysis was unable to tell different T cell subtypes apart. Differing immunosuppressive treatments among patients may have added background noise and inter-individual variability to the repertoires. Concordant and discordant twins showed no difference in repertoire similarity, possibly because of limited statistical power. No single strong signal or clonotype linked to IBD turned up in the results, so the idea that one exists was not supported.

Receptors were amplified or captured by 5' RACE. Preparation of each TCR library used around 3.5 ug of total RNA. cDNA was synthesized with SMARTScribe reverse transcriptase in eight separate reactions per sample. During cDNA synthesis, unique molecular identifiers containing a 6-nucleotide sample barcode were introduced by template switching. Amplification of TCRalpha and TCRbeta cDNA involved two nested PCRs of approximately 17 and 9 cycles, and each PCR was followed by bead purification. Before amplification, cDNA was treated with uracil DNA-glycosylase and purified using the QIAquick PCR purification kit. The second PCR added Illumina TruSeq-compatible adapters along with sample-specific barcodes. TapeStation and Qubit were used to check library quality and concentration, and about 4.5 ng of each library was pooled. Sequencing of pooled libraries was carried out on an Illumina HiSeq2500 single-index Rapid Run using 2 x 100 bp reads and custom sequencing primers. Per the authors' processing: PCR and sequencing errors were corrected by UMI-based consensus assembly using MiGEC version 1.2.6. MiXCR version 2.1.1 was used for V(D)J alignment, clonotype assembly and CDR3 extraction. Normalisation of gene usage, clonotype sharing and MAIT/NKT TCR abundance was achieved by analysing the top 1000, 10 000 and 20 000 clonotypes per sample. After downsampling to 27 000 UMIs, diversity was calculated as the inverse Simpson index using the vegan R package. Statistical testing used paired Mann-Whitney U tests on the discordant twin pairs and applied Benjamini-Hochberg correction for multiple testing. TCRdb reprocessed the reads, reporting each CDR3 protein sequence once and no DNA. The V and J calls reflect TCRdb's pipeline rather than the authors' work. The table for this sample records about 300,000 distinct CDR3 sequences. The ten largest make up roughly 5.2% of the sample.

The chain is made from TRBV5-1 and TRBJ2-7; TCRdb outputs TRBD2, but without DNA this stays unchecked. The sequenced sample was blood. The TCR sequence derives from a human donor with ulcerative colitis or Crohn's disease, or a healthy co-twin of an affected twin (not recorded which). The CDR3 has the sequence CASSEGGRPYYEQYF.